This T cell receptor (beta chain) was captured in a study of T cells in localized non-small cell lung cancer. The CDR3 has 13 amino acids. Trimming stripped 5 bases from V and 5 bases from J, with 13 bases between. From germline, CDR1 is SGHNT and CDR2 YYREEE (reference sequence). About this clone itself: Its specificity is unknown.

Findings and caveats of the study: Overall survival was longer when the density of T cells in the blood was higher.

Assay used: immunoSEQ multiplex PCR; TCRdb lists only in-frame clones, some missing. The table has about 22,000 clones, roughly nine tenths seen once. The sequences come from PBMCs, collected before any cancer treatment. The TCR was taken from a man aged 35-75 years with stage II squamous cell lung carcinoma. This chain uses TRBV5-4 with TRBJ2-5; D is undetermined. The CDR3 loop reads CASSAPQAETQYF. CDR3 nucleotide sequence: TGTGCCAGCAGTGCTCCGCAGGCGGAGACCCAGTACTTC. Looking up the rest from reference TRBV5-4 and TRBJ2-5 gives the full variable domain: ETGVTQSPTHLIKTRGQQVTLRCSSQSGHNTVSWYQQALGQGPQFIFQYYREEENGRGNFPPRFSGLQFPNYSSELNVNALELDDSALYLCASSAPQAETQYFGPGTRLLVL.